This T cell receptor (beta chain) was recorded in a study of shared clonotypes between healthy human individuals. With respect to this clone: No antigen is known for it.

Naivety among CD8 cells was defined by CD45RO negativity and positive CCR7 selection, thereby excluding terminally differentiated effector memory CD45RA+ cells. Study-wide points: Researchers found naive subsets generally carried larger estimated richness than memory subsets. Only blood was sampled, and tissue TCR repertoires likely differ from blood ones.

Trimming shortened V by 3 bases and J by 1 base, and 7 bases separated the two germline ends. The CDR3 extends over 14 amino acids. Looked up from germline, CDR1 is MGHDK and CDR2 is SYGVNS. Clones were read by immunoSEQ multiplex PCR, and TCRdb kept only the in-frame ones, dropping some. The sample lists roughly 650,000 clones, approximately 96% seen once, with less than 0.12% in the top ten. The sequence derives from a woman between 25 and 40 years old in good health. The sequencing input was naive CD8+ T cells sorted from blood. The chain links TRBV25-1 to TRBJ1-5; no clear D. The CDR3 loop is CASSDRGSNQPQHF. The CDR3 DNA follows: TGTGCCAGCAGTGACCGGGGAAGCAATCAGCCCCAGCATTTT.